This T cell receptor beta chain came from a study of T cell responses to AZD1222 COVID-19 vaccine. Clones were read by immunoSEQ multiplex PCR, and TCRdb kept only the in-frame ones, dropping some. The sample has some 130,000 clones, approximately 90% seen once. This clone was recorded once. The antigen is not known. Deletions cut 1 base from V and 3 bases from J, with 21 bases between. The CDR3 totals 18 residues. Germline values: CDR1 MRHNA, CDR2 SNTAGT. Findings and limits, study-wide: Recipients of two AZD1222 doses showed rising Spike-specific TCR breadth and depth. The repertoires were collected only after the peak T cell response. Spike-spanning, vaccine-associated CD4 TCRs were dominant at 160-218 and 743-854. Donors skewed white British and female; clonal diversity was possibly underestimated.

This specimen was peripheral blood, taken on day 0 of AZD1222 vaccination. The sequence was collected from an adult in good health. V usage is TRBV6-4 and J usage is TRBJ1-1; possible D gene TRBD1, 5 bases. The CDR3 DNA reads TGTGCCAGCAGTGACTTCGATTTCAAGGGGCTGGTGGACACTGAAGCTTTCTTT. Encoded protein: CASSDFDFKGLVDTEAFF.